The 28 T cell receptor beta chains listed next were all sequenced from one sample in a study of CD8 T cells in ankylosing spondylitis. MiXCR was run by TCRdb on the 5' RACE reads, yielding one entry per CDR3 protein. The sample has around 150,000 distinct CDR3 sequences; about 9.9% are singletons. The specimen was blood, either unsorted or a sorted T cell fraction (not recorded which). Receptors originate from a male donor with ankylosing spondylitis or in good health (not recorded which).

This clonotype appeared a few times. The CDR3 protein is CSARMGDYGYTF. CDR3 DNA sequence: TGCAGTGCTAGAATGGGGGACTATGGCTACACCTTC. V usage is TRBV20-1 and J usage is TRBJ1-2, with D perhaps TRBD1 (5 bases). The CDR3 sequence is 12 residues long. Germline lookup yields CDR1 DFQATT and CDR2 SNEGSKA (reference sequence). V was trimmed by 2 bases and J by 3 bases, leaving 7 bases between them.

Ten or more counts support this clonotype. Here the CDR3 DNA reads TGTGCCAGCAGTTTATCAAGGAGGGGAGCCCCTGGAAACACCATATATTTT. Encoded protein: CASSLSRRGAPGNTIYF. The chain carries TRBV27 and TRBJ1-3, with D perhaps matching TRBD1 (5 bases). There are 17 residues in the CDR3. Germline-derived CDR1 and CDR2 are MNHEY and SMNVEV (reference sequence). The V end was cut by 0 bases, the J end by 2 bases, with 14 bases between.

This clonotype was observed at least ten times. The V and J genes are TRBV29-1 and TRBJ2-1; the D gene is possibly TRBD2 (5 bases). This CDR3 region has 14 residues. In germline, CDR1 is SQVTM, CDR2 ANQGSEA. Deletions cut 1 base from V and 3 bases from J, with 10 bases between. CDR3 protein: CSVEGTRDYNEQFF. The DNA for the CDR3 is TGCAGCGTTGAAGGGACTCGGGACTACAATGAGCAGTTCTTC.

This clonotype occurred many times. The chain uses TRBV5-1 and TRBJ1-6; D is unclear. The V end lost 2 bases, the J end lost 7 bases, and 10 bases lay between the germline ends. Per germline, CDR1 SGHRS and CDR2 YFSETQ. The CDR3 totals 14 residues. The CDR3 bases are TGCGCCAGCAGCTTCGAAGGTGTGAATTCACCCCTCCACTTT. Residues: CASSFEGVNSPLHF.

This clonotype was seen repeatedly, ten times or more. The J gene is TRBJ2-1, the V gene TRBV2, with D possibly being TRBD2 (6 bases). V shed 1 base and J shed 7 bases, with 14 bases lying between them. This CDR3 contains 15 residues. CDR1 is SNHLY, CDR2 FYNNEI, per germline. The CDR3 spells CASSEGLAPANEQFF. DNA for the CDR3: TGTGCCAGCAGTGAAGGCCTAGCGCCAGCGAATGAGCAGTTCTTC.

This clonotype has ten or more counts. This chain connects TRBV5-1 to TRBJ2-5, with D possibly TRBD2 on 6 matching bases. The CDR3 spans 13 residues. V lost 3 bases, J lost 8 bases, and 14 bases lay in between. CDR1 is SGHRS, CDR2 YFSETQ, per germline. CDR3 sequence reads: CASSSGRGSTQYF. The CDR3 nucleotides are TGCGCCAGCAGCTCGGGGCGGGGCTCAACCCAGTACTTC.

This clonotype was seen at least ten times. The chain links TRBV2 to TRBJ2-2; D is possibly TRBD1 (6 bases). CDR1 SNHLY and CDR2 FYNNEI come from the germline V gene. This CDR3 has 13 residues. The germline V and J ends were trimmed by 5 bases and 6 bases, with 10 bases remaining between them. The CDR3 loop is CASSPRQAGELFF. CDR3 in DNA: TGTGCCAGCAGTCCCCGACAGGCCGGGGAGCTGTTTTTT.

This clonotype was seen many times. This chain uses TRBV4-1 with TRBJ1-6; D not certain. The V gene lost 0 bases and the J gene lost 9 bases, with 6 bases spanning the gap. The CDR3 spans 13 residues. Germline CDR1 is MGHRA and CDR2 is YSYEKL. The CDR3 nucleotides read TGCGCCAGCAGCCAAGATTCAAGTTCACCCCTCCACTTT. Translation gives CASSQDSSSPLHF.

This clonotype came up a few times. This rearrangement joins TRBV7-2 to TRBJ1-4, with D possibly TRBD1 on 5 matching bases. V dropped 3 bases and J dropped 7 bases, with 12 bases sitting between them. From germline, CDR1 is SGHTA and CDR2 FQGNSA. CDR3 length: 14 amino acids. This CDR3 is CASSFRAGPEKLFF. In DNA form, the CDR3 reads TGTGCCAGCAGCTTCCGGGCAGGGCCTGAAAAACTGTTTTTT.

In this sample, this clonotype turned up many times. CDR3 sequence reads: CASSLYGHSNQPQHF. The CDR3 bases are TGTGCCAGCAGCTTGTACGGACATAGCAATCAGCCCCAGCATTTT. V usage is TRBV5-6 and J usage is TRBJ1-5; D is perhaps TRBD1 (5 bases). Germline V gene data show CDR1 as SGHDT and CDR2 as YYEEEE. The CDR3 totals 15 residues. Trimming cost V 1 base and J 0 bases, with 8 bases left between them.

This clonotype was counted many times. This sequence joins TRBV5-1 and TRBJ2-5; D is ambiguous. The germline CDR1 and CDR2 sequences are SGHRS and YFSETQ. Between the trimmed V and J ends, which lost 2 bases and 1 base, there was a span of 3 bases. CDR3 length equals 12 residues. Here the CDR3 reads CASSFTQETQYF. In DNA form, the CDR3 reads TGCGCCAGCAGCTTCACCCAAGAGACCCAGTACTTC.

This clonotype was found a few times. The rearrangement links TRBV18 to TRBJ2-7, with a tentative D call TRBD1 (6 bases). Germline CDR1 KGHSH, CDR2 LQKENI. This CDR3 comprises 15 residues. The CDR3 is CAELHSPDSSYEQYF. The CDR3, as DNA: TGTGCGGAGCTCCACAGCCCGGACAGCTCCTACGAGCAGTACTTC.

Turning to this clonotype: One end of the junction is discordant with germline, which a read error may explain. The V and J genes are TRBV5-6 and TRBJ1-1, with 8 positions matching TRBD1. CDR1 is SGHDT, CDR2 YYEEEE, per germline. This CDR3 comprises 14 residues. CDR3 DNA: TGTGCCGGCAGCCCCCGGGGACAGGCTGTTGAAGCTTTCTTT. Translating it yields CAGSPRGQAVEAFF.

There are a few counts of this clonotype. This CDR3 reads CASSEDHGGSVAKNIQYF. CDR3 in DNA: TGTGCCAGCAGTGAAGATCACGGCGGGAGCGTCGCCAAAAACATTCAGTACTTC. This chain joins TRBV2 and TRBJ2-4; 7 bases match TRBD2. The junction had 10 bases not matched to a gene; V was cut back by 1 base and J by 1 base. The CDR3 runs to 18 residues. CDR1 SNHLY and CDR2 FYNNEI come from the germline V gene. The full variable domain, with the rest looked up from reference TRBV2 and TRBJ2-4, is EPEVTQTPSHQVTQMGQEVILRCVPISNHLYFYWYRQILGQKVEFLVSFYNNEISEKSEIFDDQFSVERPDGSNFTLKIRSTKLEDSAMYFCASSEDHGGSVAKNIQYFGAGTRLSVL.

This clonotype was seen many times. The V gene is TRBV5-1, the J gene TRBJ1-5, with D hard to call. V was pared by 4 bases and J by 0 bases, with 14 bases between. Germline CDR1 SGHRS, CDR2 YFSETQ. This CDR3 contains 16 residues. This CDR3 reads CASSLDGDLSNQPQHF. The DNA for the CDR3 is TGCGCCAGCAGCCTGGACGGAGATCTTAGCAATCAGCCCCAGCATTTT. The whole variable domain, remainder taken from reference TRBV5-1 and TRBJ1-5, is KAGVTQTPRYLIKTRGQQVTLSCSPISGHRSVSWYQQTPGQGLQFLFEYFSETQRNKGNFPGRFSGRQFSNSRSEMNVSTLELGDSALYLCASSLDGDLSNQPQHFGDGTRLSIL.

This clonotype was picked up many times. The chain recombines TRBV28 with TRBJ2-7; TRBD1 agrees at 7 bases. Germline-derived CDR1 and CDR2 are MDHEN and SYDVKM. The CDR3 has 15 amino acids. V shed 7 bases, J shed 6 bases, and the junction held 15 bases outside the gene matches. CDR3 in DNA: TGTGCCAGCAAACTTCCCCAGGGGGTAGAGAGCGAGCAGTACTTC. It translates to CASKLPQGVESEQYF. Full variable domain (missing parts from reference TRBV28 and TRBJ2-7): DVKVTQSSRYLVKRTGEKVFLECVQDMDHENMFWYRQDPGLGLRLIYFSYDVKMKEKGDIPEGYSVSREKKERFSLILESASTNQTSMYLCASKLPQGVESEQYFGPGTRLTVT.

This chain uses TRBV5-1 with TRBJ2-5; D not resolved. This CDR3 has 15 residues. The V and J ends lost 5 bases and 0 bases respectively, with 14 bases between them. The germline gives CDR1 SGHRS, CDR2 YFSETQ. CDR3 amino acids: CASRYLTQNQETQYF. The CDR3 coding sequence is TGCGCCAGCAGGTATTTAACCCAGAACCAAGAGACCCAGTACTTC.

This clonotype was seen at least ten times. The rearrangement links TRBV20-1 to TRBJ2-7; D is possibly TRBD1 (6 bases). V was trimmed by 3 bases and J by 1 base, leaving 10 bases between them. CDR1 is DFQATT, CDR2 SNEGSKA, per germline (reference sequence). The CDR3 is made up of 13 amino acids. The DNA for the CDR3 is TGCAGTGCTAGTGGACAGAATTCCTACGAGCAGTACTTC. Residues: CSASGQNSYEQYF.

This clonotype turned up a few times. This clone may be a read error of a much larger clone one base away. The chain has TRBV20-1 and TRBJ1-2, with TRBD1 identical over 8 bases. From germline, CDR1 is DFQATT and CDR2 SNEGSKA (reference sequence). CDR3 length equals 13 residues. V lost 4 bases to trimming and J lost 4 bases; unmatched junction nucleotides: 5. The CDR3 region is CSAKTGVAYGYTF. The CDR3 DNA sequence: TGCAGTGCTAAGACAGGGGTGGCCTATGGCTACACCTTC.

With respect to this clonotype: It may be a read error: a sequence one base away is much more abundant. The chain is built from TRBV5-1 and TRBJ2-1; D is possibly TRBD1 or TRBD2 (5 bases each). The CDR3 has 12 residues. Trimming shortened V by 7 bases and J by 12 bases, and 17 bases separated the two germline ends. The germline CDR1 and CDR2 sequences are SGHRS and YFSETQ. CDR3 in amino acids: CASWSRGDAQFF. The CDR3 DNA follows: TGCGCCAGCTGGAGTAGAGGGGATGCGCAGTTCTTC.

The J gene is TRBJ2-3, the V gene TRBV7-9, with 10 bases aligning to TRBD1. J gave up 4 bases and V 5 bases, and 3 bases lay outside the gene matches. Germline CDR1 SEHNR, CDR2 FQNEAQ (reference sequence). This CDR3 is built from 14 residues. The CDR3 coding sequence is TGTGCCAGCAGCCCCGGACAGGGGGCAGATACGCAGTATTTT. Its translation: CASSPGQGADTQYF.

Many counts were recorded for this clonotype. The V gene is TRBV28, the J gene TRBJ1-3; tentatively, D is TRBD1 (5 bases). CDR3 size: 14 residues. In germline, CDR1 is MDHEN, CDR2 SYDVKM. The germline V and J ends were trimmed by 2 bases and 4 bases, with 9 bases remaining between them. CDR3 region: CASSLPRVGNTIYF. In DNA form, the CDR3 reads TGTGCCAGCAGTTTACCCAGGGTCGGAAACACCATATATTTT. Filled out from reference TRBV28 and TRBJ1-3, the complete variable domain reads DVKVTQSSRYLVKRTGEKVFLECVQDMDHENMFWYRQDPGLGLRLIYFSYDVKMKEKGDIPEGYSVSREKKERFSLILESASTNQTSMYLCASSLPRVGNTIYFGEGSWLTVV.

This clonotype was recorded at least ten times. The chain joins TRBV27 to TRBJ2-5; D is unresolved. V was clipped by 5 bases and J by 9 bases, with 7 bases between them. The CDR3 runs to 10 residues. CDR1 is MNHEY, CDR2 SMNVEV, per germline (reference sequence). The CDR3 loop reads CASSLSPQYF. The CDR3 DNA is TGTGCCAGCAGTCTCTCCCCCCAGTACTTC.

Many counts were recorded for this clonotype. The chain links TRBV28 to TRBJ1-5; TRBD1 aligns across 8 bases. The CDR3 has 15 residues. V lost 2 bases and J lost 5; bases outside the gene matches: 5. CDR1 and CDR2 from the germline V gene are MDHEN and SYDVKM. The CDR3 protein is CASSLAGGDHQPQHF. The CDR3 nucleotides read TGTGCCAGCAGTTTAGCAGGGGGCGATCATCAGCCCCAGCATTTT. Variable domain in full (rest from reference TRBV28 and TRBJ1-5): DVKVTQSSRYLVKRTGEKVFLECVQDMDHENMFWYRQDPGLGLRLIYFSYDVKMKEKGDIPEGYSVSREKKERFSLILESASTNQTSMYLCASSLAGGDHQPQHFGDGTRLSIL.

This clonotype was seen at least ten times. The chain employs TRBV20-1 and TRBJ2-1; tentatively, D is TRBD1 (6 bases). This CDR3 spans 16 amino acids. CDR1 and CDR2 from the germline V gene are DFQATT and SNEGSKA (reference sequence). Trimming stripped 0 bases from V and 3 bases from J, with 15 bases between. CDR3 DNA sequence: TGCAGTGCTAGAGATCTAACGACAGGCAACTACAATGAGCAGTTCTTC. This gives the protein CSARDLTTGNYNEQFF.

This clonotype was recorded many times. CDR3 nucleotides: TGTGCCAGCAGCCCTGGACTAGCGGGAGGATCGACCCAAGAGACCCAGTACTTC. It specifies CASSPGLAGGSTQETQYF. The chain carries TRBV5-6 and TRBJ2-5; 14 bases agree with TRBD2. This CDR3 contains 18 residues. Trimming removed 4 bases from V and 1 base from J; junction bases left unmatched: 9. Germline loops: CDR1 SGHDT, CDR2 YYEEEE.

This sequence joins TRBV29-1 and TRBJ1-1, with D unresolved. CDR1 is SQVTM, CDR2 ANQGSEA, per germline. CDR3 size: 13 residues. V lost 2 bases and J 2 bases, leaving 9 bases between the germline ends. CDR3 residues: CSVEQARNTEAFF. The CDR3 nucleotides read TGCAGCGTTGAACAGGCAAGAAACACTGAAGCTTTCTTT.

This clonotype was counted at least ten times. The CDR3 spells CASSLSSGGYNEQFF. Written as DNA, the CDR3 is TGTGCCAGCAGCCTATCTAGCGGGGGGTACAATGAGCAGTTCTTC. The chain employs TRBV9 and TRBJ2-1, with 11 bases that match TRBD2. Per the germline V gene, CDR1 is SGDLS and CDR2 is YYNGEE. V gave up 4 bases and J gave up 4 bases; unmatched junction bases: 4. This CDR3 contains 15 residues.